Shown below are 24 T cell receptor beta chains from a single sample sequenced in a study of regulatory T cells in long-lasting Graves disease. Indicated time point: newly diagnosed GD, antithyroid drugs for less than 3 months. From RNA extracted from PBMCs, the TCR library was made. In building TCR beta libraries, iRepertoire HTBI primers were used together with Arm-PCR of CDR3 regions. TCRdb independently ran MiXCR on the multiplex PCR reads; one entry per CDR3 protein. In the table there are approximately 560,000 distinct CDR3 sequences, about 16% of which are singletons. The same specimen was also included in a second study, on T cells in Graves' hyperthyroidism and ophthalmopathy.

This specimen consisted of peripheral blood mononuclear cells (PBMCs), obtained at new diagnosis, from a patient treated with antithyroid drugs. These receptors came from a man between 18 and 35 years old with Graves disease.

This clonotype appeared a few times. The chain uses TRBV7-3 and TRBJ2-2; no clear D gene. CDR1 SGHTA and CDR2 FQGTGA come from the germline V gene. This CDR3 is built from 16 residues. V shed 1 base and J shed 5 bases, with 14 bases lying between them. CDR3 protein: CASSLRAQSSTGELFF. CDR3 coding DNA: TGTGCCAGCAGCTTAAGGGCCCAATCATCGACCGGGGAGCTGTTTTTT.

This clonotype showed up many times. This chain uses TRBV27 with TRBJ2-3, with D possibly TRBD2 on 7 matching bases. The V gene lost 4 bases and the J gene lost 5 bases, with 16 bases spanning the gap. Germline-derived CDR1 and CDR2 are MNHEY and SMNVEV (reference sequence). The CDR3 extends over 15 amino acids. In DNA form, the CDR3 reads TGTGCCAGCAGTTCGTACGGGGGGCGGGAAGATACGCAGTATTTT. This gives the protein CASSSYGGREDTQYF.

The CDR3 DNA follows: TGTGCCAGCAGCTGGGGTGGACGAAAAATGTCCGCTGAAGCTTTCTTT. Translating gives CASSWGGRKMSAEAFF. V gene TRBV5-4 combines with J gene TRBJ1-1; D uncertain. From germline, CDR1 is SGHNT and CDR2 YYREEE (reference sequence). The CDR3 has 16 residues. V was pared by 3 bases and J by 6 bases, with 21 bases between.

The J gene is TRBJ2-7, the V gene TRBV10-3, with TRBD2 identical over 11 bases. This CDR3 contains 15 residues. Germline loops: CDR1 ENHRY, CDR2 SYGVKD. After removal of 8 bases from V and 5 bases from J, the junction contained 11 bases not matched to a gene. CDR3: CAIRKTSGKTHEQYF. CDR3 DNA: TGTGCCATCCGGAAGACTAGCGGGAAGACGCACGAGCAGTACTTC.

Ten or more counts support this clonotype. The chain joins TRBV20-1 to TRBJ2-3; D unclear. The CDR3 totals 13 residues. Germline V CDR1 and CDR2: DFQATT, SNEGSKA (reference sequence). Trimming left V 2 bases short and J 0 bases short, with 6 bases between. For the CDR3, the DNA is TGCAGTGCTAGAAAGCCCAGCACAGATACGCAGTATTTT. It codes for CSARKPSTDTQYF.

This clonotype was recorded once. The CDR3 region has the DNA TGTGCCGTGGCAGGGAATGAGCAGTTCTTC. Encoded protein: CAVAGNEQFF. The chain recombines TRBV11-2 with TRBJ2-1; D is possibly TRBD1 (5 bases). V dropped 11 bases and J dropped 7 bases, with 9 bases sitting between them. CDR3 length: 10 residues. Germline V gene lookup returns CDR1 SGHAT and CDR2 FQNNGV.

As for this clonotype: Possible read error: a much larger clone is one base away. Here the CDR3 omits its conserved ending phenylalanine or tryptophan, so a read error is the likely source. The chain combines TRBV30 with TRBJ2-1, with 8 positions matching TRBD2. The J call may be faulty, since TRBJ2-5 better matches the DNA end. Germline V gene lookup returns CDR1 GTSNPN and CDR2 SVGIG (reference sequence). The CDR3 runs to 14 residues. CDR3 bases: TGTGCCTGCCAACTAGCGGAGTGGCGGGAGACCCAGTACTCC. Its translation: CACQLAEWRETQYS.

This clonotype was seen a few times. The gene calls are TRBV5-1 and TRBJ1-4; unclear D gene. Germline CDR1 and CDR2: SGHRS and YFSETQ. This CDR3 is built from 14 residues. Trimming took off 0 bases at V and 3 bases at J, with 6 bases between the two ends. The CDR3 DNA follows: TGCGCCAGCAGCTTGGACAGCTCTAATGAAAAACTGTTTTTT. Amino acids: CASSLDSSNEKLFF.

This clonotype was counted a few times. The genes are TRBV3-1 and TRBJ2-3; 8 nucleotides agree with TRBD2. The V and J ends lost 0 bases and 1 base, in that order; junction bases with no gene match: 6. The CDR3 is 17 residues long. From germline, CDR1 is LGHDT and CDR2 YNNKEL (reference sequence). The chain's CDR3 is CASSQDRWGLGTDTQYF. CDR3 bases: TGTGCCAGCAGCCAAGATCGGTGGGGACTAGGCACAGATACGCAGTATTTT.

In its sample, this clonotype was seen a few times. The chain uses TRBV7-2 and TRBJ2-1; 8 nucleotides match TRBD1. The CDR3 is 16 amino acids. Germline V gene sequence: CDR1 SGHTA, CDR2 FQGNSA. V lost 1 base and J lost 4; bases outside the gene matches: 6. The CDR3 reads CASSLEGRGLYNEQFF. The CDR3 DNA reads as TGTGCCAGCAGCTTAGAGGGCAGGGGGCTTTACAATGAGCAGTTCTTC.

This chain uses TRBV20-1 with TRBJ1-6; no reliable D call. The V end was cut by 3 bases, the J end by 7 bases, with 13 bases between. The CDR3 loop spans 14 amino acids. Germline V gene sequence: CDR1 DFQATT, CDR2 SNEGSKA (reference sequence). The CDR3 nucleotides read TGCAGTGCTAGGTCCGGGCCCCAGAATTCACCCCTCCACTTT. Amino acids: CSARSGPQNSPLHF.

Worth noting for this clonotype: At one end, the junction sequence differs from germline, possibly due to a read error. The gene calls are TRBV6-2 or TRBV6-3 and TRBJ1-4; 10 bases map to TRBD1. The CDR3 runs 12 residues. Germline V lookup: CDR1 MNHEY, CDR2 SVGEGT. CDR3 DNA sequence: TGTGCCAGCAGAGGGACAGGGGAAAAACGGTTTTTT. It translates to CASRGTGEKRFF.

In this sample, this clonotype turned up many times. V usage is TRBV28 and J usage is TRBJ2-3; 8 positions match TRBD1. CDR3 length equals 18 residues. J gave up 3 bases and V 5 bases, and 16 bases lay outside the gene matches. Germline V gives CDR1 MDHEN, CDR2 SYDVKM. CDR3 amino acids: CASSTSDRARQYTDTQYF. Here the CDR3 DNA reads TGTGCCAGCAGTACCTCGGACAGGGCCCGCCAATATACAGATACGCAGTATTTT.

Of note for this clonotype: Its ends do not fully match the called genes, so a read error is possible. The J gene is TRBJ1-2, the V gene TRBV6-1, with 8 nucleotides matching TRBD1. This CDR3 contains 14 residues. Germline values: CDR1 MNHNS, CDR2 SASEGT. The CDR3 sequence is CASSEARQGTGLPF. Written as DNA, the CDR3 is TGTGCCAGCAGTGAAGCAAGACAGGGGACGGGACTACCCTTC.

The genes are TRBV6-2 or TRBV6-3 and TRBJ2-6; D is tentatively TRBD1 or TRBD2 (6 bases each). The CDR3 consists of 20 residues. Germline V lookup: CDR1 MNHEY, CDR2 SVGEGT. V was trimmed by 2 bases and J by 0 bases, leaving 20 bases between them. The CDR3 coding sequence is TGTGCCAGCAGTTACCGGAGAGTAACGGGGGACACCTCTGGGGCCAACGTCCTGACTTTC. Protein: CASSYRRVTGDTSGANVLTF.

This clonotype was counted ten times or more. The chain joins TRBV27 to TRBJ2-7; 8 bases map to TRBD2. V lost 6 bases, J lost 3 bases, and 31 bases stayed unmatched. Germline CDR1 MNHEY, CDR2 SMNVEV (reference sequence). The CDR3 extends over 22 amino acids. The CDR3, as DNA: TGTGCCAGCAGCCGTACGGACGGATTTGGGGCTCTTAGCGGGGCTACCTTCTACGAGCAGTACTTC. Translated: CASSRTDGFGALSGATFYEQYF.

This clonotype appeared a few times. The genes are TRBV11-1 and TRBJ1-5; the D is unclear. Germline V gives CDR1 SGHAT, CDR2 FQDESV (reference sequence). The CDR3 is made up of 13 amino acids. V was shortened by 5 bases and J by 3 bases, with 8 bases between the two germline ends. The CDR3 sequence is CASSVYNNQPQHF. The CDR3 DNA is TGTGCCAGCAGCGTCTATAACAATCAGCCCCAGCATTTT. Complete variable domain (other parts from reference TRBV11-1 and TRBJ1-5): EAEVAQSPRYKITEKSQAVAFWCDPISGHATLYWYRQILGQGPELLVQFQDESVVDDSQLPKDRFSAERLKGVDSTLKIQPAELGDSAMYLCASSVYNNQPQHFGDGTRLSIL.

The chain has TRBV3-1 and TRBJ2-1; 12 positions agree with TRBD2. This CDR3 region has 16 residues. V shed 2 bases, J shed 11 bases, and the junction held 10 bases outside the gene matches. CDR1 and CDR2 (germline): LGHDT, YNNKEL (reference sequence). The CDR3: CASSQPGTSGSLKQFF. In DNA, the CDR3 is TGTGCCAGCAGCCAACCCGGGACTAGCGGGTCCTTAAAGCAGTTCTTC.

Note on this clonotype: Its ends do not fully match the called genes, so a read error is possible. The chain has TRBV12-3 or TRBV12-4 and TRBJ2-7; D is perhaps TRBD1 or TRBD2 (5 bases each). The CDR3 contains 14 residues. The CDR3 reads CASSRTGRAGEQCF. The CDR3 bases are TGTGCCAGCAGTCGTACGGGACGGGCCGGGGAGCAGTGCTTC.

This clonotype was found a few times. In nucleotides, the CDR3 is TGCAGTGCCCAGACAGGTGCGACCTACGAGCAGTACTTC. As protein: CSAQTGATYEQYF. This chain joins TRBV20-1 and TRBJ2-7; weak D call: TRBD1 (6 bases). Between the trimmed V and J ends, which lost 6 bases and 2 bases, there was a span of 14 bases. Germline CDR1 DFQATT, CDR2 SNEGSKA (reference sequence). The CDR3 runs to 13 residues.

Many counts were recorded for this clonotype. This chain connects TRBV28 to TRBJ2-1; D possibly uses TRBD1 or TRBD2 (5 bases each). Germline CDR1 MDHEN, CDR2 SYDVKM. With 6 bases removed from V and 4 bases from J, the gap between germline ends came to 22 bases. The CDR3 has 17 residues. CDR3 in amino acids: CASSPRRVGETYNEQFF. CDR3 nucleotides: TGTGCCAGCAGCCCCCGGCGGGTGGGGGAAACTTACAATGAGCAGTTCTTC.

This clonotype has at least ten counts. J is TRBJ2-7 and V is TRBV11-2, with TRBD2 matching 8 bases. The CDR3 runs 15 residues. Trimming at V came to 0 bases and at J to 8 bases, leaving 9 bases not matched to a gene. In germline, CDR1 is SGHAT, CDR2 FQNNGV. The CDR3 nucleotides read TGTGCCAGCAGCTTAGATTGGCTAGCGGGCGGGAAGCAGTACTTC. Translated: CASSLDWLAGGKQYF.

This clonotype was counted ten times or more. This chain connects TRBV20-1 to TRBJ2-3; tentatively, D is TRBD1 or TRBD2 (5 bases each). Trimming took 6 bases from V and 2 from J, leaving 12 bases between them. The length of the CDR3 is 13 residues. The germline gives CDR1 DFQATT, CDR2 SNEGSKA (reference sequence). CDR3 residues: CSAPLGTTDTQYF. The CDR3 bases are TGCAGTGCCCCGTTAGGGACCACAGATACGCAGTATTTT.

Ten or more counts support this clonotype. J is TRBJ1-2 and V is TRBV3-1; D is unclear. CDR3 length equals 13 residues. The germline CDR1 and CDR2 sequences are LGHDT and YNNKEL (reference sequence). The germline V and J ends were trimmed by 4 bases and 3 bases, with 9 bases remaining between them. In DNA, the CDR3 is TGTGCCAGCAGCCCCACGGGCTACTATGGCTACACCTTC. It encodes CASSPTGYYGYTF. Full variable domain (outside the CDR3, taken from reference TRBV3-1 and TRBJ1-2): DTAVSQTPKYLVTQMGNDKSIKCEQNLGHDTMYWYKQDSKKFLKIMFSYNNKELIINETVPNRFSPKSPDKAHLNLHINSLELGDSAVYFCASSPTGYYGYTFGSGTRLTVV.